This section outlines one T cell receptor (beta chain) sequence together with its context. The sample originates from a study of blood T cell repertoires in COVID-19. Generated by immunoSEQ multiplex PCR, the TCRdb table keeps only in-frame clones and is missing some. This sample yields 9,900 or so clones, of which almost 90% are seen a single time; about 9.5% belongs to the top ten. This CDR3 region has 15 residues. J lost 5 bases, V lost 5 bases, and 5 bases had no gene match. Per the germline V gene, CDR1 is SNHLY and CDR2 is FYNNEI. Sequenced: peripheral blood. The genes are TRBV2 and TRBJ1-6, with 8 bases fitting TRBD1. This receptor was obtained from a human donor in a cohort sampled during active COVID-19. For the CDR3, the DNA is TGTGCCAGCAGTTCGGACAGGGCAAATAATTCACCCCTCCACTTT. It yields the protein CASSSDRANNSPLHF. The full variable domain, with the rest looked up from reference TRBV2 and TRBJ1-6, is EPEVTQTPSHQVTQMGQEVILRCVPISNHLYFYWYRQILGQKVEFLVSFYNNEISEKSEIFDDQFSVERPDGSNFTLKIRSTKLEDSAMYFCASSSDRANNSPLHFGNGTRLTVT.